A few counts support the clone carrying this T cell receptor (beta chain). Its antigen remains unidentified. This entry is derived from a study of cytomegalovirus exposure and HLA in healthy donors. Findings of the study overall: Judged likely to be a sequencing artifact was a cluster of highly shared sequence variants. Information on immune exposure was restricted to one variable (CMV serostatus).

Healthy bone marrow donors made up the cohort. Vbeta (60) and Jbeta (13) primers were used in the PCR. Data came from immunoSEQ multiplex PCR; TCRdb stores just in-frame clones and leaves some out. The sample has 100,000 to 150,000 clones; approximately 81% are singletons. This CDR3 has 13 residues. Looked up from germline, CDR1 is SGHTA and CDR2 is FQGTGA. V lost 5 bases and J lost 1, with 8 bases in between. The sequenced sample consisted of PBMCs. V is TRBV7-3 and J is TRBJ1-1; TRBD1 is a possible D gene (6 bases). The receptor's source is a man younger than 30 in good health and CMV-seronegative. In DNA, the CDR3 is TGTGCCAGCAGCGGGACACCGAACACTGAAGCTTTCTTT. It codes for CASSGTPNTEAFF.